Below, one TCR beta chain is given with its context. Its specific antigen is unknown. No much larger clone exists at a distance of one base, and base qualities are not known. Amplification of TCR beta CDR3 regions was carried out from RNA transcripts. A first-round RT-PCR of the TCR CDR3 used the HTBI primer set with the Qiagen OneStep RT-PCR kit. Libraries were constructed in a second round of multiplex PCR, after which size selection and purification were performed. Sequencing of the libraries was done on an Illumina HiSeq2000 using paired-end 100 bp reads. The authors' analysis ran thus. Raw data were processed with SOAPnuke, discarding reads with adapters, uncalled bases, mean Phred below 15, or no exact constant-primer or identifier match. COPE v1.2.5 was used to merge the high-quality paired reads, and each unique nucleotide sequence was defined as a clonotype. MiTCR v1.1 was used to align the clonotypes against IMGT TRBV, TRBD and TRBJ reference segments. The analysis was restricted to V-J combinations with a frequency above 0.0001, which together covered over 99% of the repertoires. The TCS score was defined as F50 (clonal expansion) divided by E x V (chaos), with BLOSUM62-based TCRdist calculated between CDR3 peptides within each V-J. Welch's t-statistics and random forest reduced approximately 520 V-J features to roughly 13, which were used in a naive Bayes classifier (R e1071). In-frame beta chains were kept once TCRdb had trimmed the public reads at Q25 with fastp and called clones with MiXCR. Identical CDR3 protein sequences are pooled into one entry, listed with their most common genes and DNA. What appears here as the V and J calls and clone size reflects TCRdb's work, not the paper's. This sample comprises about 380,000 distinct CDR3 sequences, around a sixth of them detected only once. The biggest ten clones account for 40% of the sample.

In the ophthalmopathy patients, disease was moderately to severely active, with a Clinical Activity Score of 3 or more, a NOSPECS grade of 4 or more, and a duration of less than 3 months. The study excluded patients with uncontrolled infections, other autoimmune diseases, pregnancy or lactation. Diagnoses relied on clinical symptoms, serum thyroxine and TRAb, thyroid ultrasound and orbital computed tomography. Ficoll-Paque density gradient centrifugation was used to isolate PBMCs from 8.5 to 10 ml of fresh peripheral blood. Trizol reagent was used to extract total RNA, and RNA quality was then checked on an Agilent 2100 Bioanalyzer. These data are taken from a study of T cells in Graves' hyperthyroidism and ophthalmopathy (dated by TCRdb to the late 2010s). Some background on the complete study: Peripheral blood samples were taken at the time of initial diagnosis, prior to any treatment. To identify TCR V-J signatures that set the groups apart, the researchers used a discovery cohort of 100 patients, made up of around 40 with Graves' ophthalmopathy and 57 with stable Graves' hyperthyroidism. The study also compared thyroid tissue and blood T-cell repertoires from roughly six Graves' hyperthyroidism patients. According to the paper, TCR Vbeta CDR3 sequencing was carried out on some 130 peripheral blood samples, which came from about 45 ophthalmopathy, around 75 hyperthyroidism and approximately 17 progressor patients. For training and testing, the roughly 93 patients in the discovery cohort were randomly divided in a 7:3 ratio. Prospective prediction of ophthalmopathy was tested in an independent validation cohort consisting of 18 to 20 hyperthyroidism patients and more than 15 patients who later progressed to ophthalmopathy. After sampling, hyperthyroidism patients received methimazole starting at 30 mg daily, and ophthalmopathy patients received high-dose intravenous methylprednisolone.

Study-wide findings and limitations: A 13 V-J signature model separated ophthalmopathy from stable hyperthyroidism, with approximately 86% sensitivity and 81.08% specificity in cross-validation and 80%/75% in testing. In validation, the model predicted progression to ophthalmopathy with 55% to 71% sensitivity and over 72% specificity, a median of about 6 months before onset. No statistical method was used to set the sample size in advance, and investigators knew the group allocation. Most expanded thyroid clonotypes (frequency above 0.001) were also found in blood, which suggests that blood repertoires may mirror thyroid immune responses.

Reading from cysteine to phenylalanine, the CDR3 counts 17 amino acids. Solely the CDR3 DNA is kept, with 51 bases framed from the first base. Between the V and J ends, shortened by 1 base and 5 bases respectively, the junction contains 18 bases. As encoded in the germline V gene (reference sequence), CDR1 is SEHNR while CDR2 is FQNEAQ. This clonotype was obtained from a man aged 18 to 29 with Graves' ophthalmopathy. Sequencing was performed on blood. The chain is made from TRBV7-9 and TRBJ1-5, with no confidently assigned D gene. The CDR3 is CASSLGGSSQTYQPQHF. Read as DNA, the sequence is TGTGCCAGCAGCTTAGGAGGGAGCTCTCAAACCTATCAGCCCCAGCATTTT. With the portions outside the CDR3 filled from the reference TRBV7-9 and TRBJ1-5 genes, the complete variable region becomes DTGVSQNPRHKITKRGQNVTFRCDPISEHNRLYWYRQTLGQGPEFLTYFQNEAQLEKSRLLSDRFSAERPKGSFSTLEIQRTEQGDSAMYLCASSLGGSSQTYQPQHFGDGTRLSIL.